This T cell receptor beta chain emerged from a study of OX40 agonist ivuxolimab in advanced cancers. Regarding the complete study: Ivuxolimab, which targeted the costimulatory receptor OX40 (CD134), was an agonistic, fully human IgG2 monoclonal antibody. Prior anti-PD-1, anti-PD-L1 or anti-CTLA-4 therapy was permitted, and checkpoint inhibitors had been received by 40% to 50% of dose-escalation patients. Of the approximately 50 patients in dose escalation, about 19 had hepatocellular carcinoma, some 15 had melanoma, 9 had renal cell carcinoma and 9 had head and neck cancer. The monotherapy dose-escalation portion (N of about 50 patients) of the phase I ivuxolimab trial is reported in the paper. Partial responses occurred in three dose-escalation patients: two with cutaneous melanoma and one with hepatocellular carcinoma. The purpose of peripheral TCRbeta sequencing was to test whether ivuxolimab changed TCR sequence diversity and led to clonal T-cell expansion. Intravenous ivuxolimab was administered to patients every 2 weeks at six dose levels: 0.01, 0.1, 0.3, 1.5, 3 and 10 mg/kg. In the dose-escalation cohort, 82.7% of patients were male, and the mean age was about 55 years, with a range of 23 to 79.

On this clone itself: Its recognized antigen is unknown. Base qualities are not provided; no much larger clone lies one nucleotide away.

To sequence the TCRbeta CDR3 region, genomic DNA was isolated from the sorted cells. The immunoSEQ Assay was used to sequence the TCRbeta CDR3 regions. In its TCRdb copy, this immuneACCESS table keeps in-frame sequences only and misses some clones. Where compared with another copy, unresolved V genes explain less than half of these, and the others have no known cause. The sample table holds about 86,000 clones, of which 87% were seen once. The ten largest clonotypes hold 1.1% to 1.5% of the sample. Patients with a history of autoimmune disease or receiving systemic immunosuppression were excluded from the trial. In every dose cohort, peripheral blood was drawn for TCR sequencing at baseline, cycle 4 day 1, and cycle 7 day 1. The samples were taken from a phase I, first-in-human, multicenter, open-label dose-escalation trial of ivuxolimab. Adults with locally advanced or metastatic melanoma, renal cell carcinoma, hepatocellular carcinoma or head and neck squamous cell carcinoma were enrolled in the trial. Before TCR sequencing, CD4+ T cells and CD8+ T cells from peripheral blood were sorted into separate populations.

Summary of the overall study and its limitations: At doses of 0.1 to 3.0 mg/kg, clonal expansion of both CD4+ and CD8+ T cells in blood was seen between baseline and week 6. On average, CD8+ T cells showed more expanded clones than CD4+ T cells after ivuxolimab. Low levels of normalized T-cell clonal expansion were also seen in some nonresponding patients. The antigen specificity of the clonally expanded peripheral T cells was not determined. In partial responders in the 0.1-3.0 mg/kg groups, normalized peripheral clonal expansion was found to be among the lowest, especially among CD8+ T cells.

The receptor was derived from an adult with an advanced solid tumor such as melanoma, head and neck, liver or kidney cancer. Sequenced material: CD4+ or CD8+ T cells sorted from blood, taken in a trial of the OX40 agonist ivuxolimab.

The nucleotides are TGTGCCAGCAAGACTAGCGGGAGGAGGGATGAGCAGTTCTTC. Its coded protein is CASKTSGRRDEQFF. The receptor chain draws on TRBV5-6 and TRBJ2-1; TRBD2 matches 13 bases in the middle. After removal of 6 bases from V and 8 bases from J, the junction retains 5 bases not matched to a gene. From the germline V gene, CDR1 is SGHDT and CDR2 is YYEEEE. The CDR3 contains 14 residues, cysteine and phenylalanine counted. Solely the CDR3 DNA is kept, with 42 bases framed from the first base.